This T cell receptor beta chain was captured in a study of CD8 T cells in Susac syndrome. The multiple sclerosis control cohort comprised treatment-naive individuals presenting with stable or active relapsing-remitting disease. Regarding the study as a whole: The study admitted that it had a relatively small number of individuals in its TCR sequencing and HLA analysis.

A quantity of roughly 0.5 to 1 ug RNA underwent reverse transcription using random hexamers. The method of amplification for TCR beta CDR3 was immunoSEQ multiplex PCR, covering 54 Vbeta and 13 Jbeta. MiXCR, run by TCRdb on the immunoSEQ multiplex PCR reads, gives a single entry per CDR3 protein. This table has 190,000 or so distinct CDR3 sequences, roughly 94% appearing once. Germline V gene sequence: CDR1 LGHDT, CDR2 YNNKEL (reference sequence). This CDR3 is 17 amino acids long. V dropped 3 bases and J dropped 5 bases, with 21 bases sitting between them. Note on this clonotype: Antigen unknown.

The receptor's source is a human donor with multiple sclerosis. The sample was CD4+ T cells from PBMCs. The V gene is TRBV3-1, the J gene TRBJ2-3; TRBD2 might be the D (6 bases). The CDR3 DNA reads TGTGCCAGCAGCCAGTTCCGGGACTCTACAAGGGGAGATACGCAGTATTTT. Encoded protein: CASSQFRDSTRGDTQYF.